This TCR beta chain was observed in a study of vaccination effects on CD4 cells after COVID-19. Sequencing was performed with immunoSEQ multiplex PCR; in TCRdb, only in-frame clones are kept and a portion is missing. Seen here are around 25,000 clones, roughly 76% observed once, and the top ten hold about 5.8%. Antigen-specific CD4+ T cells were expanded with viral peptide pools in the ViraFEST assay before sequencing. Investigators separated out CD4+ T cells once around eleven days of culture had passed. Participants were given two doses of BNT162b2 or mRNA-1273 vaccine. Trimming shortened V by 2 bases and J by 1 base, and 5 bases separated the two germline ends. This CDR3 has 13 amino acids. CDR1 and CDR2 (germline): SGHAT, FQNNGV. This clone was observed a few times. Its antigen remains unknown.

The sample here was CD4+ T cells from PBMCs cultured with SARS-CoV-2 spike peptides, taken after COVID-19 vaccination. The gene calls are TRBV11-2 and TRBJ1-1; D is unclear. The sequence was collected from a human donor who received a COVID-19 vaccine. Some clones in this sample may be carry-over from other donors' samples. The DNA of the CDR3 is TGTGCCAGCAGCTTAATGAGGAACACTGAAGCTTTCTTT. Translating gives CASSLMRNTEAFF.